A single sample gave rise to the 31 T cell receptor beta chains below, sequenced in a study of cytomegalovirus exposure and HLA in healthy donors. Primers for the PCR totalled 60 Vbeta and 13 Jbeta. Produced via immunoSEQ multiplex PCR; TCRdb's table is partial and in-frame only. This repertoire includes approximately 190,000 clones. Material: PBMCs. The receptors originated from a man aged 30-40 years in good health and CMV-seronegative.

The CDR3 loop is CSTPDREQTGGYFGYTF. The CDR3 nucleotides are TGCAGCACGCCGGACAGGGAACAGACTGGGGGATATTTTGGCTACACCTTC. The chain links TRBV29-1 to TRBJ1-2; TRBD1 aligns across 8 bases. Germline V CDR1 and CDR2: SQVTM, ANQGSEA. The ends lost 8 bases at V and 7 bases at J; junction bases unmatched: 24. The CDR3 consists of 17 residues.

The chain is built from TRBV2 and TRBJ1-2; 9 bases are shared with TRBD1. With V trimmed by 9 bases and J by 4 bases, 15 bases remained unmatched. Germline CDR1 SNHLY, CDR2 FYNNEI. The length of the CDR3 is 16 residues. In DNA, the CDR3 is TGTGCCAGGCGTCCCGGGACAGGGAGGGTCATCTATGGCTACACCTTC. It is translated as CARRPGTGRVIYGYTF.

The V gene is TRBV11-3, the J gene TRBJ2-7; 9 bases are a match to TRBD1. The germline CDR1 and CDR2 sequences are SGHNT and YENEEA. V dropped 5 bases and J dropped 3; count of bases not matched to a gene: 2. CDR3 length: 13 amino acids. CDR3 in amino acids: CASSGGQGYEQYF. CDR3 DNA sequence: TGTGCCAGCAGCGGGGGACAGGGCTACGAGCAGTACTTC.

In the case of this clone: The identical CDR3 is also encoded by other nucleotide sequences in the sample. The J gene is TRBJ2-3, the V gene TRBV4-1; D gene unclear. Deletions cut 0 bases from V and 0 bases from J, with 7 bases between. This CDR3 contains 15 residues. Germline V gene sequence: CDR1 MGHRA, CDR2 YSYEKL. CDR3 DNA sequence: TGCGCCAGCAGCCAAGATCTTAGTAGCACAGATACGCAGTATTTT. Translating it yields CASSQDLSSTDTQYF.

This rearrangement joins TRBV4-2 to TRBJ2-1; D might be TRBD2 (6 bases). The germline CDR1 and CDR2 sequences are LGHNA and YNFKEQ. The CDR3 is 16 amino acids. The V and J ends lost 1 base and 4 bases respectively, with 14 bases between them. The CDR3 region is CASSQVLGSEYNEQFF. The DNA for the CDR3 is TGTGCCAGCAGCCAAGTACTCGGGAGCGAGTACAATGAGCAGTTCTTC.

The chain uses TRBV15 and TRBJ1-2, with D perhaps matching TRBD1 (5 bases). Germline lookup yields CDR1 LNHNV and CDR2 YYDKDF (reference sequence). V lost 0 bases to trimming and J lost 7 bases, with 12 bases between them. The length of the CDR3 is 14 residues. DNA for the CDR3: TGTGCCACCAGCAGAGATTCCGGGGGGTCTGGCTACACCTTC. Its protein product is CATSRDSGGSGYTF.

The chain joins TRBV4-1 to TRBJ2-1; TRBD1 matches 9 bases. Per germline, CDR1 MGHRA and CDR2 YSYEKL. The CDR3 covers 16 residues. The J segment lost 7 bases and the V segment lost 2 bases, leaving 9 bases of the junction unmatched. CDR3 region: CASSQLGTGKRNEQFF. CDR3 DNA sequence: TGCGCCAGCAGCCAACTAGGGACAGGGAAAAGAAATGAGCAGTTCTTC.

The chain combines TRBV10-3 with TRBJ2-5; 9 bases are shared with TRBD2. This CDR3 comprises 13 residues. Unmatched junction bases numbered 3, after V lost 6 bases and J lost 4 bases. The V gene's germline CDR1 is ENHRY and CDR2 SYGVKD. CDR3 sequence (DNA): TGTGCCATCAGGGAACTAGCGGGAGAGACCCAGTACTTC. Its translation: CAIRELAGETQYF.

The V and J genes are TRBV21-1 and TRBJ1-2; the DNA was not used to check the table's D call, TRBD1. TRBV21-1 is shown as a pseudogene. The CDR3 is 14 residues long. CDR3 loop: CATLTGQGRPGYTF. CDR3 nucleotides: TGTGCCACTCTGACGGGACAGGGGCGGCCTGGCTACACCTTC.

The chain recombines TRBV6-6 with TRBJ2-1, with 7 bases that match TRBD1. Germline V gene sequence: CDR1 MNHNY, CDR2 SVGAGI (reference sequence). V trimming: 5 bases; J trimming: 5 bases; junction bases outside the gene matches: 12. The CDR3 sequence is 16 residues long. The CDR3 sequence is CASSPNPDRVNNEQFF. The CDR3 DNA is TGTGCCAGCAGTCCAAACCCCGACAGGGTTAACAATGAGCAGTTCTTC.

The V gene is TRBV27, the J gene TRBJ2-1, with TRBD2 identical over 11 bases. After removal of 7 bases from V and 4 bases from J, the junction contained 6 bases not matched to a gene. The CDR3 has 15 residues. Germline-derived CDR1 and CDR2 are MNHEY and SMNVEV (reference sequence). The CDR3 coding sequence is TGTGCCAGCACTCTGACTAGCGGGACTTACAATGAGCAGTTCTTC. This translates into CASTLTSGTYNEQFF.

The chain joins TRBV19 to TRBJ2-2; TRBD2 agrees at 8 bases. Germline CDR1 and CDR2: LNHDA and SQIVND (reference sequence). After removal of 3 bases from V and 4 bases from J, the junction contained 1 base not matched to a gene. The CDR3 consists of 14 residues. CDR3 coding DNA: TGTGCCAGTAGTATGAGCGGGAGCACCGGGGAGCTGTTTTTT. Translating it yields CASSMSGSTGELFF. Combining the CDR3 with reference TRBV19 and TRBJ2-2 gives the whole variable domain DGGITQSPKYLFRKEGQNVTLSCEQNLNHDAMYWYRQDPGQGLRLIYYSQIVNDFQKGDIAEGYSVSREKKESFPLTVTSAQKNPTAFYLCASSMSGSTGELFFGEGSRLTVL.

CDR3 amino acids: CAISSGTNAAEEQFF. The CDR3 DNA reads TGTGCCATCAGTTCCGGGACAAATGCGGCTGAGGAGCAGTTCTTC. The gene calls are TRBV10-3 and TRBJ2-1; a weak D match, TRBD1 (6 bases). CDR1 and CDR2 (germline): ENHRY, SYGVKD. V was shortened by 5 bases and J by 10 bases, with 21 bases between the two germline ends. CDR3 length: 15 residues.

The rearrangement uses TRBV5-5 and TRBJ2-7; D is possibly TRBD2 (5 bases). The CDR3 runs to 14 residues. Trimming left V 7 bases short and J 0 bases short, with 14 bases between. Germline CDR1 reads SGHKS; CDR2 reads YYEKEE (reference sequence). CDR3 region: CASVAGDSSYEQYF. DNA for the CDR3: TGTGCCAGCGTGGCGGGTGATAGCTCCTACGAGCAGTACTTC.

The rearrangement links TRBV18 to TRBJ1-1; 8 bases map to TRBD1. This CDR3 is built from 19 residues. V dropped 0 bases and J dropped 4; count of bases not matched to a gene: 16. Germline V CDR1 and CDR2: KGHSH, LQKENI. This CDR3 reads CASSPPNSRGRGLSTEAFF. CDR3 nucleotides: TGTGCCAGCTCACCACCGAATTCTCGCGGCAGGGGGCTTTCCACTGAAGCTTTCTTT.

The chain has TRBV5-1 and TRBJ2-3; 15 bases are shared with TRBD2. Germline V gene data show CDR1 as SGHRS and CDR2 as YFSETQ. The CDR3 is 17 amino acids. The J segment lost 5 bases and the V segment lost 1 base, leaving 5 bases of the junction unmatched. The CDR3 sequence is CASSLRGLAGGGDTQYF. In nucleotides, the CDR3 is TGCGCCAGCAGCTTGAGGGGACTAGCGGGAGGAGGAGATACGCAGTATTTT.

The chain recombines TRBV30 with TRBJ2-2, with D tentatively TRBD2 (5 bases). Per the germline V gene, CDR1 is GTSNPN and CDR2 is SVGIG (reference sequence). CDR3 length: 19 residues. Trimming cost V 5 bases and J 10 bases, with 35 bases left between them. The DNA for the CDR3 is TGTGCCTGGGCCCCGGGGTGGATGCTCCGCCGGCGGCCGGCAAAGGAGCTGTTTTTT. This translates into CAWAPGWMLRRRPAKELFF.

The rearrangement links TRBV10-1 to TRBJ2-1, with a tentative D call TRBD2 (6 bases). V lost 6 bases to trimming and J lost 6 bases, with 18 bases between them. There are 15 residues in the CDR3. CDR1 is WNHNN and CDR2 is SYGVQD in the germline V gene (reference sequence). The CDR3, as DNA: TGCGCCAGCAGCGAGGGAGGACCCAAGGTCAATGAGCAGTTCTTC. Translated, it gives CASSEGGPKVNEQFF.

The rearrangement joins TRBV7-2 to TRBJ1-3; no firm D call. The length of the CDR3 is 13 residues. Trimming left V 5 bases short and J 3 bases short, with 8 bases between. Germline CDR1 SGHTA, CDR2 FQGNSA. The CDR3 DNA follows: TGTGCCAGCAGCCCGAGCGTTGGAAACACCATATATTTT. It specifies CASSPSVGNTIYF.

The rearrangement joins TRBV4-3 to TRBJ1-1; D gene uncertain. CDR1 is LGHNA and CDR2 is YSLEER in the germline V gene. The CDR3 extends over 14 amino acids. V lost 4 bases, J lost 0 bases, and 9 bases lay in between. This CDR3 reads CASSPWALNTEAFF. In DNA form, the CDR3 reads TGCGCCAGCAGCCCGTGGGCCCTGAACACTGAAGCTTTCTTT.

This sequence joins TRBV5-6 and TRBJ2-7; 11 positions match TRBD2. The CDR3 runs to 16 residues. CDR1 is SGHDT and CDR2 is YYEEEE in the germline V gene. Trimming removed 1 base from V and 6 bases from J; junction bases left unmatched: 9. The CDR3 coding sequence is TGTGCCAGCAGCTTGAGGTCGGGGCTAGCGGGAGGCGAGCAGTACTTC. Translation: CASSLRSGLAGGEQYF.

The V call is TRBV7-9, the J call TRBJ1-1; 9 bases align to TRBD1. Germline CDR1 and CDR2: SEHNR and FQNEAQ (reference sequence). V shed 5 bases and J 1 base; nucleotides not matched to a gene: 11. CDR3 length: 17 residues. The CDR3 DNA follows: TGTGCCAGCAGCCGGGACAGGGCGCCACCTCCGAACACTGAAGCTTTCTTT. Translation gives CASSRDRAPPPNTEAFF.

The genes are TRBV6-1 and TRBJ2-5, with D possibly TRBD1 on 6 matching bases. The assigned J gene may be wrong: the sequence end matches TRBJ2-7 better. Germline CDR1 and CDR2: MNHNS and SASEGT. This CDR3 region has 15 residues. Written as DNA, the CDR3 is TGTGCCAGCATTAGCCAATTGACAGGATCCTACGAGCAGTACTTC. Translation gives CASISQLTGSYEQYF.

The gene calls are TRBV10-3 and TRBJ1-4; 8 bases are shared with TRBD1. The CDR3 length is 13 residues. Germline loops: CDR1 ENHRY, CDR2 SYGVKD. The V and J ends lost 5 bases and 6 bases, in that order; junction bases with no gene match: 2. The CDR3 sequence: CAISQGADEKLFF. In DNA form, the CDR3 reads TGTGCCATCAGTCAGGGGGCGGATGAAAAACTGTTTTTT.

The gene calls are TRBV18 and TRBJ1-3; D remains ambiguous. V lost 2 bases, J lost 2 bases, and 13 bases lay in between. Germline CDR1 KGHSH, CDR2 LQKENI. The CDR3 is made up of 16 amino acids. The chain's CDR3 is CASSPMSRGTGNTIYF. For the CDR3, the DNA is TGTGCCAGCTCACCAATGTCCCGAGGTACTGGAAACACCATATATTTT.

This chain links TRBV30 with TRBJ1-6; 10 nucleotides agree with TRBD1. Germline loops: CDR1 GTSNPN, CDR2 SVGIG (reference sequence). This CDR3 is built from 17 residues. J gave up 10 bases and V 0 bases, and 12 bases lay outside the gene matches. The CDR3 sequence is CAWSVRQGARIGSPLHF. CDR3 sequence (DNA): TGTGCCTGGAGTGTACGACAGGGGGCGCGAATTGGATCACCCCTCCACTTT.

The rearrangement joins TRBV25-1 to TRBJ1-5, with D possibly being TRBD1 (6 bases). CDR3 length equals 15 residues. The V gene lost 4 bases and the J gene lost 3 bases, with 13 bases spanning the gap. Germline CDR1 and CDR2: MGHDK and SYGVNS. The DNA for the CDR3 is TGTGCCAGCAGTGTGTCCTCAGGGGTCAATCAGCCCCAGCATTTT. As protein: CASSVSSGVNQPQHF.

The chain has TRBV11-2 and TRBJ2-5; D perhaps matches TRBD1 (7 bases). CDR1 is SGHAT, CDR2 FQNNGV, per germline. The CDR3 is made up of 15 amino acids. Trimming removed 8 bases at V and 4 bases at J, with 20 bases between. This CDR3 is CASGRGAASGETQYF. CDR3 bases: TGTGCCAGCGGCAGGGGGGCAGCCTCGGGAGAGACCCAGTACTTC.

V and J are TRBV27 and TRBJ1-5; D is uncertain. CDR3 length: 13 amino acids. V lost 6 bases, J lost 8 bases, and 14 bases lay in between. Germline CDR1 reads MNHEY; CDR2 reads SMNVEV (reference sequence). In DNA, the CDR3 is TGTGCCAGCAGCCACGGGGATTTAGAGCCCCAGCATTTT. Residues: CASSHGDLEPQHF.

This chain connects TRBV11-2 to TRBJ2-7, with a possible D match to TRBD1 (5 bases). Germline V gives CDR1 SGHAT, CDR2 FQNNGV. V lost 1 base, J lost 2 bases, and 9 bases lay in between. CDR3 length: 14 residues. The CDR3 here is CASSLGAGPYEQYF. For the CDR3, the DNA is TGTGCCAGCAGCTTAGGGGCAGGGCCCTACGAGCAGTACTTC. The full variable domain, in which reference TRBV11-2 and TRBJ2-7 provide the parts outside the CDR3, is EAGVAQSPRYKIIEKRQSVAFWCNPISGHATLYWYQQILGQGPKLLIQFQNNGVVDDSQLPKDRFSAERLKGVDSTLKIQPAKLEDSAVYLCASSLGAGPYEQYFGPGTRLTVT.

The V gene is TRBV5-1, the J gene TRBJ2-7; 11 bases agree with TRBD1. Per germline, CDR1 SGHRS and CDR2 YFSETQ. The CDR3 has 15 amino acids. J gave up 3 bases and V 0 bases, and 2 bases lay outside the gene matches. The CDR3: CASSLGGTGGYEQYF. CDR3 DNA sequence: TGCGCCAGCAGCTTGGGAGGGACAGGGGGCTACGAGCAGTACTTC. The full variable domain, in which reference TRBV5-1 and TRBJ2-7 provide the parts outside the CDR3, is KAGVTQTPRYLIKTRGQQVTLSCSPISGHRSVSWYQQTPGQGLQFLFEYFSETQRNKGNFPGRFSGRQFSNSRSEMNVSTLELGDSALYLCASSLGGTGGYEQYFGPGTRLTVT.